What follows are 24 T cell receptor beta chains derived from one specimen sequenced in a study of shared clonotypes between healthy human individuals. The data were produced by immunoSEQ multiplex PCR, yet TCRdb's version contains in-frame clones alone and is incomplete. The table has some 790,000 clones, roughly 72% seen once; the top ten hold approximately 1.8%. The sequenced sample consisted of memory CD4+ T cells sorted from blood. Subset defined: CD45RA-negative fraction. All receptors derive from a woman in her thirties in good health.

The gene calls are TRBV29-1 and TRBJ1-1, with TRBD1 as a possible D gene (5 bases). The germline gives CDR1 SQVTM, CDR2 ANQGSEA. Between the trimmed V and J ends, which lost 6 bases and 3 bases, there was a span of 14 bases. This CDR3 spans 13 amino acids. The CDR3 reads CSVGAGRYTEAFF. The DNA for the CDR3 is TGCAGCGTAGGTGCAGGGCGGTACACTGAAGCTTTCTTT.

The chain is built from TRBV5-1 and TRBJ1-4, with 10 bases that match TRBD1. The V gene's germline CDR1 is SGHRS and CDR2 YFSETQ. This CDR3 is built from 16 residues. Trimming took 4 bases from V and 8 from J; bases not matched to a gene: 11. The CDR3 region is CASSLLGTGAGEKLFF. The CDR3 DNA follows: TGCGCCAGCAGCCTGCTCGGGACAGGGGCAGGCGAAAAACTGTTTTTT.

J is TRBJ1-2 and V is TRBV18; 9 bases agree with TRBD1. The CDR3 length is 15 residues. Trimming at V came to 6 bases and at J to 2 bases, leaving 7 bases not matched to a gene. Germline V lookup: CDR1 KGHSH, CDR2 LQKENI. The CDR3 here is CASSRDRAKNYGYTF. The CDR3 DNA follows: TGTGCCAGCTCCCGGGACAGGGCTAAGAACTATGGCTACACCTTC.

This rearrangement joins TRBV7-6 to TRBJ2-7; either TRBD1 or TRBD2 may fit D (5 bases each). The germline CDR1 and CDR2 sequences are SGHVS and FNYEAQ. The V gene lost 1 base and the J gene lost 2 bases, with 9 bases spanning the gap. CDR3 length: 14 residues. As DNA, the CDR3 is TGTGCCAGCAGCTTAGACGGGACGCCCTACGAGCAGTACTTC. Translating gives CASSLDGTPYEQYF.

For this clone: Other DNA variants within this sample encode the same CDR3. The V gene is TRBV7-9, the J gene TRBJ2-5; D gene unclear. With 4 bases removed from V and 5 bases from J, the gap between germline ends came to 11 bases. The CDR3 spans 13 residues. Germline lookup yields CDR1 SEHNR and CDR2 FQNEAQ (reference sequence). For the CDR3, the DNA is TGTGCCAGCAGCTCCACCGCCCAGGAGACCCAGTACTTC. Its protein product is CASSSTAQETQYF. The full variable domain, in which reference TRBV7-9 and TRBJ2-5 provide the parts outside the CDR3, is DTGVSQNPRHKITKRGQNVTFRCDPISEHNRLYWYRQTLGQGPEFLTYFQNEAQLEKSRLLSDRFSAERPKGSFSTLEIQRTEQGDSAMYLCASSSTAQETQYFGPGTRLLVL.

The chain recombines TRBV7-9 with TRBJ1-2; TRBD1 matches 8 bases. The germline V gene has CDR1 SEHNR and CDR2 FQNEAQ (reference sequence). CDR3 size: 15 residues. V trimming: 5 bases; J trimming: 2 bases; junction bases outside the gene matches: 7. In DNA form, the CDR3 reads TGTGCCAGCAGCCCCCGGACAGGGCGGAACTATGGCTACACCTTC. Translation gives CASSPRTGRNYGYTF.

For the CDR3, the DNA is TGTGCCAGCGGTACCCCTGGACTAGCGGGTGAAAGTCGGTCCCACGAGCAGTACTTC. This encodes CASGTPGLAGESRSHEQYF. The rearrangement links TRBV7-9 to TRBJ2-7; 11 bases agree with TRBD2. The trim removed 8 bases at V and 5 bases at J, leaving 23 bases unmatched. The CDR3 runs 19 residues. Germline-derived CDR1 and CDR2 are SEHNR and FQNEAQ (reference sequence).

The genes are TRBV10-3 and TRBJ2-7; D is ambiguous. The length of the CDR3 is 13 residues. Trimming shortened V by 2 bases and J by 7 bases, and 12 bases separated the two germline ends. Germline V lookup: CDR1 ENHRY, CDR2 SYGVKD. As DNA, the CDR3 is TGTGCCATCAGTGAGCAGACCTCCTTTGAGCAGTACTTC. Protein: CAISEQTSFEQYF.

The rearrangement uses TRBV19 and TRBJ2-7; D ambiguous. The CDR3 length is 13 residues. Germline loops: CDR1 LNHDA, CDR2 SQIVND (reference sequence). Trimming shortened V by 5 bases and J by 0 bases, and 8 bases separated the two germline ends. The DNA for the CDR3 is TGTGCCAGTAGTCCTTCCGCCTCCTACGAGCAGTACTTC. Translation: CASSPSASYEQYF.

The genes are TRBV25-1 and TRBJ2-7; D perhaps matches TRBD2 (6 bases). CDR1 is MGHDK and CDR2 is SYGVNS in the germline V gene. The CDR3 contains 14 residues. V was pared by 4 bases and J by 4 bases, with 14 bases between. CDR3 amino acids: CASSATSLSYEQYF. In nucleotides, the CDR3 is TGTGCCAGCAGTGCAACTAGCCTGTCGTACGAGCAGTACTTC.

This clone occurred many times. This sequence joins TRBV2 and TRBJ2-1; D could derive from TRBD1 or TRBD2 (7 bases each). Germline-derived CDR1 and CDR2 are SNHLY and FYNNEI. There are 14 residues in the CDR3. V lost 7 bases and J 9 bases, leaving 19 bases between the germline ends. DNA for the CDR3: TGTGCCAGCAATAGGGAGGGAGGGGGCAGTGAGCAGTTCTTC. Its translation is CASNREGGGSEQFF.

This chain connects TRBV9 to TRBJ2-5, with D possibly TRBD2 on 5 matching bases. The V end lost 4 bases, the J end lost 4 bases, and 20 bases lay between the germline ends. The CDR3 totals 16 residues. Germline-derived CDR1 and CDR2 are SGDLS and YYNGEE. CDR3 coding DNA: TGTGCCAGCAGCCCCCGACCGATAGCCCGGGGAGAGACCCAGTACTTC. Its protein product is CASSPRPIARGETQYF.

V and J are TRBV28 and TRBJ2-6, with 11 bases aligning to TRBD1. After removal of 6 bases from V and 4 bases from J, the junction contained 5 bases not matched to a gene. Germline loops: CDR1 MDHEN, CDR2 SYDVKM. The CDR3 is 16 amino acids. The CDR3 protein is CASRPGTGGGANVLTF. Written as DNA, the CDR3 is TGTGCCAGCAGACCCGGGACAGGGGGAGGGGCCAACGTCCTGACTTTC.

This rearrangement joins TRBV27 to TRBJ1-4; 9 bases map to TRBD1. V was clipped by 3 bases and J by 2 bases; unmatched bases: 7. CDR3 size: 17 residues. The germline V gene encodes CDR1 MNHEY and CDR2 SMNVEV (reference sequence). In nucleotides, the CDR3 is TGTGCCAGCAGTTTTCAACAGGGGGCTGGGACTAATGAAAAACTGTTTTTT. Protein sequence: CASSFQQGAGTNEKLFF. Full variable domain (rest looked up from reference TRBV27 and TRBJ1-4): EAQVTQNPRYLITVTGKKLTVTCSQNMNHEYMSWYRQDPGLGLRQIYYSMNVEVTDKGDVPEGYKVSRKEKRNFPLILESPSPNQTSLYFCASSFQQGAGTNEKLFFGSGTQLSVL.

The chain has TRBV9 and TRBJ2-1, with D perhaps assigned TRBD1 or TRBD2 (5 bases each). The CDR3 contains 14 residues. Germline values: CDR1 SGDLS, CDR2 YYNGEE. Trimming shortened V by 4 bases and J by 8 bases, and 16 bases separated the two germline ends. The DNA of the CDR3 is TGTGCCAGCAGCTTTGGGACGGTGATTGATGAGCAGTTCTTC. Residues: CASSFGTVIDEQFF. The whole variable domain, remainder taken from reference TRBV9 and TRBJ2-1, is DSGVTQTPKHLITATGQRVTLRCSPRSGDLSVYWYQQSLDQGLQFLIQYYNGEERAKGNILERFSAQQFPDLHSELNLSSLELGDSALYFCASSFGTVIDEQFFGPGTRLTVL.

The rearrangement links TRBV5-5 to TRBJ1-5, with TRBD1 matching over 11 bases. With V trimmed by 2 bases and J by 7 bases, 2 bases remained unmatched. Germline CDR1 is SGHKS and CDR2 is YYEKEE (reference sequence). The CDR3 covers 14 residues. CDR3 sequence: CASSFGTGGQPQHF. The DNA for the CDR3 is TGTGCCAGCAGCTTTGGGACAGGGGGACAGCCCCAGCATTTT.

This clone was seen a single time. The chain combines TRBV5-1 with TRBJ1-2, with 9 nucleotides matching TRBD1. This CDR3 region has 15 residues. Germline V gene sequence: CDR1 SGHRS, CDR2 YFSETQ. With V trimmed by 0 bases and J by 3 bases, 3 bases remained unmatched. CDR3 DNA sequence: TGCGCCAGCAGCTTGGCGAGGACAGGGGACTATGGCTACACCTTC. Its protein is CASSLARTGDYGYTF.

This sequence joins TRBV19 and TRBJ1-1; D is ambiguous. This CDR3 spans 13 amino acids. Trimming cost V 6 bases and J 4 bases, with 12 bases left between them. CDR1 and CDR2 from the germline V gene are LNHDA and SQIVND (reference sequence). The CDR3 protein is CASSLNKVTEAFF. Written as DNA, the CDR3 is TGTGCCAGTAGCCTCAACAAGGTCACTGAAGCTTTCTTT.

The V and J genes are TRBV9 and TRBJ2-2; D not certain. The V and J ends lost 3 bases and 3 bases respectively, with 9 bases between them. The CDR3 spans 14 residues. CDR1 is SGDLS and CDR2 is YYNGEE in the germline V gene. The CDR3 DNA sequence: TGTGCCAGCAGCGATCCACATTACACCGGGGAGCTGTTTTTT. Protein product: CASSDPHYTGELFF.

The chain carries TRBV4-2 and TRBJ2-4; no clear D. The V gene lost 4 bases and the J gene lost 0 bases, with 13 bases spanning the gap. The germline CDR1 and CDR2 sequences are LGHNA and YNFKEQ. CDR3 length: 16 amino acids. The DNA for the CDR3 is TGTGCCAGCAGCCTCTACGACGGATTAGCCAAAAACATTCAGTACTTC. Translation gives CASSLYDGLAKNIQYF.

Notes on this clone: Distinct nucleotide sequences in the sample also encode this CDR3. The J gene is TRBJ2-5, the V gene TRBV19; TRBD2 matches 10 bases. The germline V gene has CDR1 LNHDA and CDR2 SQIVND (reference sequence). The CDR3 runs 14 residues. Trimming took 4 bases from V and 4 from J; bases not matched to a gene: 3. The CDR3 nucleotides read TGTGCCAGTAGTACTTTAGCGGGAGGAGAGACCCAGTACTTC. Its translation: CASSTLAGGETQYF.

V is TRBV28 and J is TRBJ1-5, with a weak D call TRBD1 (5 bases). This CDR3 has 16 residues. V gave up 5 bases and J gave up 7 bases, with 21 bases separating them. Germline-derived CDR1 and CDR2 are MDHEN and SYDVKM. The CDR3 bases are TGTGCCAGCAGTCCTACGGGCCGGGGCCGAGGGCAGCCCCAGCATTTT. This translates into CASSPTGRGRGQPQHF.

This chain uses TRBV25-1 with TRBJ2-2; D is ambiguous. The CDR3 has 16 residues. CDR1 and CDR2 from the germline V gene are MGHDK and SYGVNS. V lost 8 bases, J lost 3 bases, and 19 bases lay in between. The CDR3 loop reads CASERGVHWDTGELFF. For the CDR3, the DNA is TGTGCCAGCGAAAGAGGCGTACACTGGGACACCGGGGAGCTGTTTTTT. Based on the CDR3 plus reference TRBV25-1 and TRBJ2-2, the full variable domain is EADIYQTPRYLVIGTGKKITLECSQTMGHDKMYWYQQDPGMELHLIHYSYGVNSTEKGDLSSESTVSRIRTEHFPLTLESARPSHTSQYLCASERGVHWDTGELFFGEGSRLTVL.

The V gene is TRBV7-9, the J gene TRBJ2-1, with 7 bases lining up with TRBD2. V was pared by 2 bases and J by 6 bases, with 10 bases of the junction left unmatched. The germline V gene encodes CDR1 SEHNR and CDR2 FQNEAQ (reference sequence). The CDR3 is made up of 16 amino acids. CDR3 loop: CASSLFLRETGNEQFF. The CDR3 region has the DNA TGTGCCAGCAGCTTATTTCTGCGGGAGACGGGCAATGAGCAGTTCTTC.